The 7 T cell receptor beta chains below were found in one sample sequenced in a study of T cells after yellow fever vaccination. One entry per CDR3 protein results from TCRdb running MiXCR on the 5' RACE reads. Here the sample spans more than 350,000 distinct CDR3 sequences, around a tenth being singletons. The sequenced sample was PBMCs, obtained on the day of the first yellow fever vaccination. The receptors here all came from a man aged 18-30 years who received the YFV17D yellow fever vaccine.

The gene calls are TRBV6-5 and TRBJ2-7; no firm D call. Trimming pared 2 bases from V and 5 bases from J, leaving 10 bases between. The CDR3 extends over 13 amino acids. From germline, CDR1 is MNHEY and CDR2 SVGAGI. CDR3 amino acids: CASSYDTLDEQYF. CDR3 DNA sequence: TGTGCCAGCAGTTACGACACCCTCGACGAGCAGTACTTC.

This clonotype was recorded a few times. The CDR3 sequence is CASSQGYGEQFF. CDR3 nucleotide sequence: TGCGCCAGCAGCCAAGGGTACGGTGAGCAGTTCTTC. The chain combines TRBV4-3 with TRBJ2-1; no clear D gene. Trimming pared 1 base from V and 9 bases from J, leaving 7 bases between. The CDR3 sequence is 12 residues long. The germline V gene encodes CDR1 LGHNA and CDR2 YSLEER.

This clonotype has more than one count but fewer than ten. The chain recombines TRBV10-3 with TRBJ1-2; TRBD1 is a possible D gene (6 bases). Trimming stripped 6 bases from V and 1 base from J, with 12 bases between. The CDR3 runs 14 residues. CDR1 is ENHRY and CDR2 is SYGVKD in the germline V gene. CDR3 in DNA: TGTGCCATCAGCGGGGGCGTAAATAACTATGGCTACACCTTC. Its protein is CAISGGVNNYGYTF.

V gene TRBV7-2 combines with J gene TRBJ2-5; D may correspond to TRBD1 or TRBD2 (6 bases each). CDR3 length: 15 amino acids. In germline, CDR1 is SGHTA, CDR2 FQGNSA. Trimming stripped 6 bases from V and 5 bases from J, with 19 bases between. CDR3 protein: CASSSGGGLGETQYF. DNA of the CDR3: TGTGCCAGCAGTTCAGGAGGGGGACTTGGGGAGACCCAGTACTTC.

In its sample, this clonotype was seen a few times. This chain joins TRBV7-8 and TRBJ2-7; D possibly corresponds to TRBD2 (5 bases). The ends were cut back, 5 bases at V and 0 bases at J, with 11 bases in the middle. Germline CDR1 SGHVS, CDR2 FQNEAQ. This CDR3 contains 14 residues. CDR3 nucleotide sequence: TGTGCCAGCAGCAGCGGCCGTGGCTCCTACGAGCAGTACGTC. Protein product: CASSSGRGSYEQYV.

The V gene is TRBV27, the J gene TRBJ1-5; D perhaps matches TRBD1 (5 bases). This CDR3 region has 15 residues. Germline V gene lookup returns CDR1 MNHEY and CDR2 SMNVEV (reference sequence). Trimming stripped 5 bases from V and 3 bases from J, with 14 bases between. CDR3 in amino acids: CASSPEGHTNQPQHF. The CDR3 DNA sequence: TGTGCCAGCAGTCCAGAGGGGCATACCAATCAGCCCCAGCATTTT.

The rearrangement joins TRBV7-8 to TRBJ2-7; 10 bases line up with TRBD1. V lost 5 bases, J lost 3 bases, and 10 bases stayed unmatched. This CDR3 has 16 residues. Looked up from germline, CDR1 is SGHVS and CDR2 is FQNEAQ. Written as DNA, the CDR3 is TGTGCCAGCAGCCCACCGCTAAGGACAGGGGGCTACGAGCAGTACTTC. Its translation is CASSPPLRTGGYEQYF.